Below, one TCR beta chain is given with its context. Its target is not known. The CDR3 sequence is 13 residues long. In germline, CDR1 is SGHVS, CDR2 FQNEAQ. V dropped 1 base and J dropped 10 bases, with 8 bases sitting between them. This entry comes from a study of T cells after yellow fever vaccination. Study at large: Low-cell-number fractions underwent preparation using SMART-Seq v4 Ultra Low Input.

General study findings and limits: CD4 and CD8 compartments shared a small share of clonotypes, likely from convergent recombination.

TCRdb fed the 5' RACE reads into MiXCR, producing one record per CDR3 protein. The table records under 400,000 distinct CDR3 sequences, about 9.9% of them present only once. J is TRBJ1-6 and V is TRBV7-8; D unclear. This TCR was sampled from a man younger than 30 who received the YFV17D yellow fever vaccine. The sequences come from PBMCs, collected on the day of the first yellow fever vaccination. In DNA, the CDR3 is TGTGCCAGCAGCTTAGTAGTGCGCTCACCCCTCCACTTT. This translates into CASSLVVRSPLHF.